The 18 T cell receptor beta chains in this list originate from one sample, sequenced in a study of radiotherapy plus CTLA-4 blockade in lung cancer. Produced via immunoSEQ multiplex PCR; TCRdb's table is partial and in-frame only. Of some 60,000 clones in the sample, 65% to 80% were seen once. The sample consisted of peripheral blood, taken from a patient treated with radiotherapy plus ipilimumab. These receptors were obtained from a human donor with non-small cell lung cancer who had a complete response to radiotherapy plus ipilimumab.

This chain links TRBV18 with TRBJ2-7; 7 bases fit TRBD1. CDR1 and CDR2 (germline): KGHSH, LQKENI. The ends lost 2 bases at V and 2 bases at J; junction bases unmatched: 3. CDR3 size: 14 residues. The CDR3 coding sequence is TGTGCCAGCTCACCAGGGACAGATACCTACGAGCAGTACGTC. Amino acid sequence: CASSPGTDTYEQYV.

The chain has TRBV5-1 and TRBJ1-4; D possibly corresponds to TRBD1 (6 bases). CDR1 is SGHRS and CDR2 is YFSETQ in the germline V gene. V lost 2 bases to trimming and J lost 5 bases, with 19 bases between them. CDR3 length: 17 amino acids. The chain's CDR3 is CASSFLGPGTWNEKLFF. The CDR3 DNA is TGCGCCAGCAGCTTTCTAGGACCGGGGACATGGAATGAAAAACTGTTTTTT.

The rearrangement links TRBV6-5 to TRBJ1-6, with 9 bases identical to TRBD1. The V and J ends lost 5 bases and 6 bases, in that order; junction bases with no gene match: 2. The CDR3 length is 14 residues. Germline V gene sequence: CDR1 MNHEY, CDR2 SVGAGI. In DNA, the CDR3 is TGTGCCAGCAGTGGGACAGGGAGTAATTCACCCCTCCACTTT. Amino acid sequence: CASSGTGSNSPLHF.

This rearrangement joins TRBV7-2 to TRBJ2-2, with 8 bases matching TRBD1. J lost 8 bases, V lost 6 bases, and 8 bases had no gene match. Germline V gives CDR1 SGHTA, CDR2 FQGNSA. This CDR3 region has 14 residues. CDR3 nucleotide sequence: TGTGCCAGCAGTCTACTACGGACAGGGGGGGAGCTGTTTTTT. Protein: CASSLLRTGGELFF.

The chain links TRBV5-1 to TRBJ1-1; D gene unclear. Germline lookup yields CDR1 SGHRS and CDR2 YFSETQ. The CDR3 length is 15 residues. The V end lost 4 bases, the J end lost 0 bases, and 13 bases lay between the germline ends. The DNA for the CDR3 is TGCGCCAGCAGCCCGCAGGTGCTCATGAACACTGAAGCTTTCTTT. Translation gives CASSPQVLMNTEAFF.

V gene TRBV12-5 combines with J gene TRBJ2-7; no clear D gene. Germline V gene sequence: CDR1 LGHNT, CDR2 FRNRAP. The CDR3 spans 12 residues. Trimming removed 6 bases at V and 0 bases at J, with 6 bases between. The CDR3 loop is CASGRSSYEQYF. In DNA, the CDR3 is TGTGCTAGTGGGCGCTCCTCCTACGAGCAGTACTTC.

This clone was observed a handful of times. The chain joins TRBV6-1 to TRBJ2-7, with D possibly TRBD2 on 6 matching bases. V shed 7 bases and J shed 2 bases, with 12 bases lying between them. This CDR3 spans 13 amino acids. Per the germline V gene, CDR1 is MNHNS and CDR2 is SASEGT. The CDR3 loop reads CASTGGATYEQYV. The CDR3 nucleotides read TGTGCCAGCACGGGCGGGGCAACCTACGAGCAGTACGTC.

This clone was detected once. The chain couples TRBV5-6 to TRBJ1-4; 9 bases match TRBD1. Germline V lookup: CDR1 SGHDT, CDR2 YYEEEE. The V gene end was trimmed by 4 bases and the J gene end by 8 bases; junction bases not matched to a gene: 9. This CDR3 has 15 amino acids. DNA of the CDR3: TGTGCCAGCAGCCCCACAGGGGGCGGTCGGGAAAAACTGTTTTTT. This gives the protein CASSPTGGGREKLFF.

J is TRBJ2-7 and V is TRBV7-8; weak D call: TRBD2 (5 bases). CDR1 and CDR2 from the germline V gene are SGHVS and FQNEAQ. The V and J ends lost 0 bases and 3 bases respectively, with 9 bases between them. The CDR3 contains 14 residues. Written as DNA, the CDR3 is TGTGCCAGCAGCTTAGCAGAGCGGAGCTACGAGCAGTACGTC. As protein: CASSLAERSYEQYV.

As DNA, the CDR3 is TGTGCCAGTAGTGCCTATTTAGGTGACACCACTTTCTCCTACGAGCAGTACTTC. This gives the protein CASSAYLGDTTFSYEQYF. The V call is TRBV19, the J call TRBJ2-7, with no clear D. In germline, CDR1 is LNHDA, CDR2 SQIVND (reference sequence). This CDR3 has 18 amino acids. The V gene lost 5 bases and the J gene lost 0 bases, with 23 bases spanning the gap.

The chain joins TRBV28 to TRBJ2-7; 8 bases agree with TRBD1. The CDR3 length is 15 residues. V trimming: 6 bases; J trimming: 2 bases; junction bases outside the gene matches: 9. Germline V gene lookup returns CDR1 MDHEN and CDR2 SYDVKM. Written as DNA, the CDR3 is TGTGCCAGCAGCGGCACGGACAGGGTCGCCTACGAGCAGTACTTC. Amino acid sequence: CASSGTDRVAYEQYF.

The rearrangement joins TRBV7-6 to TRBJ2-7; the match to TRBD1 covers 9 bases. CDR3 length: 13 amino acids. Germline-derived CDR1 and CDR2 are SGHVS and FNYEAQ. V shed 3 bases, J shed 4 bases, and the junction held 1 base outside the gene matches. The CDR3 DNA follows: TGTGCCAGCAGCTTCGGGACAGGGTACGAGCAGTACTTC. Amino acid sequence: CASSFGTGYEQYF.

On this clone: Without the conserved terminal phenylalanine or tryptophan, this CDR3 likely stems from a read error. The chain carries TRBV18 and TRBJ1-2; TRBD1 aligns across 11 bases. The CDR3 has 17 amino acids. CDR1 is KGHSH, CDR2 LQKENI, per germline. V shed 3 bases, J shed 4 bases, and the junction held 10 bases outside the gene matches. CDR3 DNA sequence: TGTGCCAGCTCACCCAACGGACAGGGGGCACTTCTCTATGGCTACACCCTC. This translates into CASSPNGQGALLYGYTL.

The J gene is TRBJ2-4, the V gene TRBV7-2; 12 nucleotides match TRBD2. The CDR3 contains 14 residues. Looked up from germline, CDR1 is SGHTA and CDR2 is FQGNSA. V shed 5 bases, J shed 6 bases, and the junction held 2 bases outside the gene matches. CDR3 protein: CASSASGRGNIQYF. CDR3 in DNA: TGTGCCAGCAGCGCTAGCGGGAGGGGAAACATTCAGTACTTC.

The chain carries TRBV5-6 and TRBJ2-2; the match to TRBD1 covers 7 bases. In germline, CDR1 is SGHDT, CDR2 YYEEEE. V lost 0 bases to trimming and J lost 4 bases; unmatched junction nucleotides: 3. The CDR3 length is 15 residues. The CDR3 DNA is TGTGCCAGCAGCTTGGTCCCAGGGGGCACCGGGGAGCTGTTTTTT. It yields the protein CASSLVPGGTGELFF.

The J gene is TRBJ2-3, the V gene TRBV6-5; maybe TRBD2 (6 bases). CDR1 and CDR2 from the germline V gene are MNHEY and SVGAGI. V lost 8 bases and J 3 bases, leaving 18 bases between the germline ends. The CDR3 runs to 15 residues. The DNA for the CDR3 is TGTGCCAGCGCCCACCCACCCAGCGGGACAGATACGCAGTATTTT. It encodes CASAHPPSGTDTQYF.

The chain recombines TRBV4-1 with TRBJ2-3, with D possibly being TRBD1 (5 bases). Germline V gene lookup returns CDR1 MGHRA and CDR2 YSYEKL. Trimming left V 0 bases short and J 5 bases short, with 18 bases between. This CDR3 is 17 amino acids long. The CDR3 region is CASSQEGLVTVVDTQYF. The CDR3 bases are TGCGCCAGCAGCCAAGAGGGCTTAGTGACAGTTGTAGATACGCAGTATTTT.

The gene calls are TRBV20-1 and TRBJ1-2; D is unresolved. V lost 4 bases and J 2 bases, leaving 5 bases between the germline ends. There are 11 residues in the CDR3. Germline V gives CDR1 DFQATT, CDR2 SNEGSKA (reference sequence). The CDR3 region has the DNA TGCAGTGCTAATCCAAACTATGGCTACACCTTC. Protein sequence: CSANPNYGYTF.